A single sample gave rise to the 19 T cell receptor beta chains below, sequenced in a study of blood T cell repertoires in COVID-19. Only in-frame clones appear in the TCRdb table, and some are missing; sequencing was by immunoSEQ multiplex PCR. The sample shows about 190,000 clones, more than 65% of them seen only once. Sequenced: PBMCs or T cells enriched from blood (not recorded which). The receptors shown here come from a woman aged 45-65 years with acute COVID-19.

The chain is built from TRBV5-8 and TRBJ2-6, with 9 positions matching TRBD2. Germline values: CDR1 SGHTS, CDR2 YDEGEE. V shed 4 bases, J shed 2 bases, and the junction held 4 bases outside the gene matches. CDR3 length equals 16 residues. The CDR3 sequence: CASSPRLAAGANVLTF. As DNA, the CDR3 is TGTGCCAGCAGCCCCCGACTAGCGGCTGGGGCCAACGTCCTGACTTTC.

This chain joins TRBV10-3 and TRBJ1-3; weak D call: TRBD1 (6 bases). CDR1 is ENHRY and CDR2 is SYGVKD in the germline V gene. Between the trimmed V and J ends, which lost 10 bases and 0 bases, there was a span of 10 bases. This CDR3 spans 13 amino acids. CDR3 DNA: TGTGCCACCGGACAGAGCTCTGGAAACACCATATATTTT. Translated: CATGQSSGNTIYF.

In this sample, this clone turned up a few times. The chain is built from TRBV7-9 and TRBJ1-5; unclear D gene. V was cut by 1 base and J by 9 bases, with 7 bases left in between. Germline V CDR1 and CDR2: SEHNR, FQNEAQ (reference sequence). There are 12 residues in the CDR3. CDR3 residues: CASSLVEGPQHF. The CDR3 DNA reads as TGTGCCAGCAGCTTAGTCGAGGGGCCCCAGCATTTT.

The chain joins TRBV28 to TRBJ1-2, with 10 bases lining up with TRBD1. J gave up 4 bases and V 6 bases, and 14 bases lay outside the gene matches. This CDR3 has 17 amino acids. Germline assignment: CDR1 MDHEN and CDR2 SYDVKM. The CDR3 nucleotides are TGTGCCAGCAGCCGAGGACAGGGGGTGTCGGATAGCTATGGCTACACCTTC. Its translation is CASSRGQGVSDSYGYTF.

The chain is built from TRBV5-1 and TRBJ1-2; D may be TRBD1 (6 bases). Germline-derived CDR1 and CDR2 are SGHRS and YFSETQ. V lost 4 bases to trimming and J lost 6 bases, with 10 bases between them. CDR3 size: 12 residues. The CDR3 DNA sequence: TGCGCCAGCAGCGGGACAACCGATGGCTACACCTTC. This gives the protein CASSGTTDGYTF.

This clone was seen a few times. The chain uses TRBV19 and TRBJ2-1; a weak D match, TRBD1 (6 bases). The V end lost 7 bases, the J end lost 5 bases, and 21 bases lay between the germline ends. This CDR3 has 16 amino acids. Germline loops: CDR1 LNHDA, CDR2 SQIVND (reference sequence). The chain's CDR3 is CASTKTSDRFNNEQFF. The CDR3, as DNA: TGTGCCAGTACCAAAACAAGCGACAGGTTCAACAATGAGCAGTTCTTC.

V and J are TRBV27 and TRBJ2-5, with 9 positions matching TRBD1. This CDR3 is built from 14 residues. CDR1 MNHEY and CDR2 SMNVEV come from the germline V gene (reference sequence). V shed 7 bases, J shed 7 bases, and the junction held 10 bases outside the gene matches. In nucleotides, the CDR3 is TGTGCCAGCACGACAGGGGGGACGTTCGGGACCCAGTACTTC. Translating gives CASTTGGTFGTQYF.

The chain uses TRBV4-1 and TRBJ2-3, with D perhaps TRBD1 (5 bases). The CDR3 has 13 residues. V gave up 1 base and J gave up 4 bases, with 6 bases separating them. Germline V gene lookup returns CDR1 MGHRA and CDR2 YSYEKL. CDR3 nucleotides: TGCGCCAGCAGCCAAGTAGGGGCAGATACGCAGTATTTT. This sequence encodes CASSQVGADTQYF.

The chain has TRBV29-1 and TRBJ2-3; the D is unclear. From germline, CDR1 is SQVTM and CDR2 ANQGSEA. There are 13 residues in the CDR3. V was cut by 6 bases and J by 1 base, with 11 bases left in between. CDR3 in DNA: TGCAGCGTGACCGGGTTTGGCACAGATACGCAGTATTTT. It translates to CSVTGFGTDTQYF.

The chain has TRBV11-1 and TRBJ1-1; no reliable D call. CDR1 and CDR2 (germline): SGHAT, FQDESV (reference sequence). V shed 2 bases and J shed 0 bases, with 7 bases lying between them. The CDR3 runs 14 residues. The CDR3 region is CASSLHIMNTEAFF. CDR3 nucleotide sequence: TGTGCCAGCAGCTTACACATTATGAACACTGAAGCTTTCTTT.

The genes are TRBV29-1 and TRBJ1-1; 8 bases fit TRBD1. The CDR3 contains 15 residues. With 6 bases clipped from V and 1 base from J, the junction kept 10 bases outside the gene matches. Per the germline V gene, CDR1 is SQVTM and CDR2 is ANQGSEA. Here the CDR3 reads CSVSQGALRNTEAFF. The CDR3 nucleotides are TGCAGCGTGTCGCAGGGGGCGTTAAGGAACACTGAAGCTTTCTTT.

This clone was found once. J is TRBJ1-1 and V is TRBV5-1; no definite D call. CDR3 length: 13 amino acids. V gave up 4 bases and J gave up 4 bases, with 11 bases separating them. Per the germline V gene, CDR1 is SGHRS and CDR2 is YFSETQ. CDR3 DNA sequence: TGCGCCAGCAGCGCAGGTGGGTCCACTGAAGCTTTCTTT. Translation gives CASSAGGSTEAFF.

V gene TRBV5-4 combines with J gene TRBJ2-2, with 7 nucleotides matching TRBD1. This CDR3 has 15 amino acids. Germline assignment: CDR1 SGHNT and CDR2 YYREEE (reference sequence). The V gene end was trimmed by 6 bases and the J gene end by 2 bases; junction bases not matched to a gene: 7. The CDR3 here is CASTGRDSNTGELFF. The CDR3 region has the DNA TGTGCCAGCACCGGCCGGGACAGTAACACCGGGGAGCTGTTTTTT.

The V gene is TRBV29-1, the J gene TRBJ2-2; a weak D match, TRBD2 (6 bases). The CDR3 runs to 14 residues. In germline, CDR1 is SQVTM, CDR2 ANQGSEA. V lost 4 bases to trimming and J lost 1 base, with 10 bases between them. The CDR3 DNA sequence: TGCAGCGTTGCTCGAGCGGGGAACACCGGGGAGCTGTTTTTT. Its protein is CSVARAGNTGELFF.

V gene TRBV4-1 combines with J gene TRBJ1-1; D is uncertain. V was trimmed by 2 bases and J by 1 base, leaving 8 bases between them. The CDR3 totals 14 residues. Germline loops: CDR1 MGHRA, CDR2 YSYEKL. The CDR3 DNA reads TGCGCCAGCAGCCAACCCCTAAAGAACACTGAAGCTTTCTTT. It yields the protein CASSQPLKNTEAFF.

The chain joins TRBV5-1 to TRBJ2-5; 7 positions match TRBD2. The V gene end was trimmed by 5 bases and the J gene end by 7 bases; junction bases not matched to a gene: 11. The CDR3 is 14 amino acids. CDR1 is SGHRS and CDR2 is YFSETQ in the germline V gene. Here the CDR3 reads CASSPLAEGGTQYF. DNA of the CDR3: TGCGCCAGCAGTCCCCTAGCGGAGGGTGGGACCCAGTACTTC.

The rearrangement uses TRBV9 and TRBJ2-5, with a weak D call TRBD1 (9 bases). There are 15 residues in the CDR3. V was cut by 3 bases and J by 2 bases, with 14 bases left in between. The V gene's germline CDR1 is SGDLS and CDR2 YYNGEE. CDR3 region: CASSGSGTGQETQYF. The CDR3 region has the DNA TGTGCCAGCAGCGGTAGCGGGACAGGGCAAGAGACCCAGTACTTC.

This clone has more than one count but fewer than ten. The J gene is TRBJ1-3, the V gene TRBV19; possibly TRBD1 for D (6 bases). Germline V gene sequence: CDR1 LNHDA, CDR2 SQIVND (reference sequence). Trimming pared 5 bases from V and 2 bases from J, leaving 13 bases between. The CDR3 consists of 15 residues. The CDR3 protein is CASSPGQPPGNTIYF. For the CDR3, the DNA is TGTGCCAGTAGTCCGGGACAACCTCCTGGAAACACCATATATTTT.

The CDR3 loop is CASSLLPGENEQFF. As DNA, the CDR3 is TGTGCCAGCAGCTTATTACCAGGGGAGAATGAGCAGTTCTTC. This chain links TRBV7-3 with TRBJ2-1; D might be TRBD1 (6 bases). The germline V gene has CDR1 SGHTA and CDR2 FQGTGA. The CDR3 spans 14 residues. V was cut by 2 bases and J by 7 bases, with 12 bases left in between.